The present TCR beta chain was sequenced within a study of metastatic and nonmetastatic thyroid tumors. Original processing notes: Researchers built a distant-metastasis classifier for papillary thyroid cancer that drew on CDR3 differences across clinicopathological groups. With MiXCR, TCRdb called clones anew from the PCR reads. TCRdb, not the original authors, processed these V and J calls. Of 25,000 to 35,000 clones in the sample, about 32% were seen once. The CDR3 has 14 amino acids. In germline, CDR1 is SGHAT, CDR2 FQDESV (reference sequence). Trimming cost V 4 bases and J 5 bases, with 13 bases left between them. Each patient went into thyroid surgery without having received any treatment. The sample holds many counts of this clone.

The clonotype originates from a female donor with papillary thyroid cancer or a benign thyroid nodule (not recorded which). Some clones in this sample may be carry-over from other donors' samples. The chain couples TRBV11-1 to TRBJ2-3; a possible D gene is TRBD1 (5 bases). The sequencing sample was made of blood. The CDR3 spells CASSSHDSGDTQYF. The CDR3, as DNA: TGTGCCAGCAGCTCTCACGACAGTGGAGATACGCAGTATTTT.